This TCR beta chain was captured in a study of graft-versus-host responses after intestinal transplantation. Study background: In this cohort, recipients had multivisceral, liver-intestinal, or isolated intestinal transplants. Every transplant recipient was induced with anti-thymocyte globulin, then maintained on tacrolimus and steroids for roughly 3 years.

Worth noting for this clone: Antigen: not known.

Notes on the study in general: Circulating GvH clone levels at their peak were associated with HvG declines (early post-transplant). The authors found GvH clones in recipient marrow, some appearing first in ileum or blood.

This table comes from immunoSEQ multiplex PCR, and its TCRdb copy is limited to in-frame clones, with some not included. Seen here are roughly 40,000 clones, roughly nine tenths observed once, and the top ten hold roughly 6.6%. The CDR3 loop spans 13 amino acids. The germline V gene has CDR1 SSHAT and CDR2 FNYEAQ (reference sequence). V was trimmed by 3 bases and J by 0 bases, leaving 4 bases between them. The TCR comes from a human patient who received an intestinal transplant, so some T cells may come from the graft donor. The rearrangement links TRBV7-7 to TRBJ2-3; no clear D gene. The specimen was PBMCs, collected around 280 days after transplant. CDR3 amino acids: CASSFSSTDTQYF. For the CDR3, the DNA is TGTGCCAGCAGCTTCTCTAGCACAGATACGCAGTATTTT.